This is a list of T cell receptor beta chains from one sample in a study of T cells expressing NK-cell markers. From its re-call of the 5' RACE reads, TCRdb lists each CDR3 protein once, without DNA. The record lists about 110,000 distinct CDR3 sequences, of which the ten most abundant hold about a fifth. The source material was blood T cells: a sorted CD56 or NKG2C T cell subset, CD4+ or CD8+ T cells, or bulk PBMC T cells (not recorded which). These receptors were obtained from a woman between 18 and 70 years old in good health. Both conserved end residues are part of each CDR3.

TRBJ2-1 | TRBV7-8 | CASSLDSSGLAGNYNEQFF
TRBJ2-2 | TRBV11-3 | CASSWYGAGELFF
TRBJ2-7 | TRBV28 | CASSPPGTGNYEQYF
TRBJ2-5 | TRBV7-9 | CASSFPGGETQYF
TRBJ2-7 | TRBV5-1 | CASSFGYEQYF
TRBJ2-1 | TRBV4-3 | CASSQVAGYEQFF
TRBJ2-2 | TRBV20-1 | CSAPHDRGPYTGELFF
TRBJ2-1 | TRBV7-9 | CASSSPGEWNEQFF
TRBJ2-5 | TRBV19 | CASSERRDRVETQYF
TRBJ2-1 | TRBV6-2/TRBV6-3 | CASSETSPEYNEQFF
TRBJ2-2 | TRBV3-1 | CASSQDNLAINTGELFF
TRBJ1-5 | TRBV24-1 | CATSDGTGGYNQPQHF
TRBJ2-7 | TRBV6-1 | CASSDATGLATSYEQYF
TRBJ2-3 | TRBV20-1 | CSANSRGGRTDTQYF
TRBJ2-2 | TRBV7-9 | CASSSRAGELFF
TRBJ1-1 | TRBV19 | CASRTGGQGTEAFF
TRBJ2-7 | TRBV20-1 | CSAITSPPPGPLYEQYF
TRBJ1-4 | TRBV12-3/TRBV12-4 | CASSHIWGKGLFF
TRBJ2-7 | TRBV27 | CASSTWDRSYEQYF
TRBJ1-3 | TRBV30 | CAWSTGAGQLGNTIYF
TRBJ2-7 | TRBV15 | CATSKTHPPSYEQYF
TRBJ2-3 | TRBV12-2 | CASRLARGGLNTQYF
TRBJ2-1 | TRBV4-3 | CASSQERLAGGGSYNEQFF